The rows below give T cell receptor beta chains drawn from one sample of a study of blood T cell repertoires in COVID-19. Only in-frame clones appear in the TCRdb table, and some are missing; sequencing was by immunoSEQ multiplex PCR. This sample has 230,000 or so clones, with roughly 82% found just once. The sequencing sample was made of peripheral blood. The source is a woman between 40 and 50 years old who had recovered from COVID-19. The CDR3 runs from the conserved cysteine through the conserved F or W. D genes are given only for firm matches. A row's size may be missing; if present it is once, few, many or a size class.

size | D | J | V | DNA | CDR3
- | - | TRBJ1-2 | TRBV4-2 | TGTGCCAGCAGCCAAGATAGGGGCAGGGAGGATGGCTACACCTTC | CASSQDRGREDGYTF
once | - | TRBJ2-3 | TRBV5-1 | TGCGCCAGCAGTTTGGACGTCCCGGGACTGAGCACAGATACGCAGTATTTT | CASSLDVPGLSTDTQYF
few | TRBD1 | TRBJ1-4 | TRBV9 | TGTGCCAGCAGCGTCGGGACAGGGGTACAAGAAAAACTGTTTTTT | CASSVGTGVQEKLFF
- | - | TRBJ1-6 | TRBV11-3 | TGTGCCAGCAGCTCCACACAGGAAAACTCCTATAATTCACCCCTCCACTTT | CASSSTQENSYNSPLHF
few | TRBD1 | TRBJ2-5 | TRBV7-3 | TGTGCCAGCAGCTCATCCTCAGGGACAGCTAAAGAGACCCAGTACTTC | CASSSSSGTAKETQYF
- | - | TRBJ1-1 | TRBV30 | TGTGCCTGGAGTCGCGCTGCGGAAGCTTTCTTT | CAWSRAAEAFF
- | TRBD1 | TRBJ2-7 | TRBV6-5 | TGTGCCAGCAGTTATACCCGGGACAGGGGATACGAGCAGTACTTC | CASSYTRDRGYEQYF
- | TRBD1 | TRBJ2-1 | TRBV19 | TGTGCCAGTAGTATAGAGGACAGGAAGTGGAATGAGCAGTTCTTC | CASSIEDRKWNEQFF
- | - | TRBJ1-1 | TRBV27 | TGTGCCAGCAGTTTCCGGGGGAACACTGAAGCTTTCTTT | CASSFRGNTEAFF
- | - | TRBJ2-1 | TRBV18 | TGTGCCAGCTCAGCGGGGCCTAAAAATGAGCAGTTCTTC | CASSAGPKNEQFF
- | - | TRBJ1-1 | TRBV10-2 | TGCGCCAGCAGTGAGAGGCGGATCGGAGATGAAGCTTTCTTT | CASSERRIGDEAFF
- | - | TRBJ1-2 | TRBV7-9 | TGTGCCAGCAGCCCCCCGGTGGGAGGACGCAGTAACTATGGCTACACCTTC | CASSPPVGGRSNYGYTF
- | - | TRBJ2-7 | TRBV5-1 | TGCGCCAGCAGCTTTGGGCAGGCCTACGAGCAGTACTTC | CASSFGQAYEQYF
- | TRBD1 | TRBJ1-4 | TRBV19 | TGTGCCAGTAGTATAGGTGACAGGGTAAAAAATGAAAAACTGTTTTTT | CASSIGDRVKNEKLFF
- | TRBD1 | TRBJ1-5 | TRBV28 | TGTGCCAGCAGCCTTAGAACAGGGGGCTTTCAGCCCCAGCATTTT | CASSLRTGGFQPQHF
- | TRBD1 | TRBJ1-2 | TRBV7-2 | TGTGCCAGCAGCAACCGCCGGGCCGGGACAGTCTATGGCTACACCTTC | CASSNRRAGTVYGYTF
- | TRBD2 | TRBJ2-4 | TRBV4-2 | TGTGCCAGCAGCCAAGATCGGGGGGTACAAAACATTCAGTACTTC | CASSQDRGVQNIQYF
- | TRBD1 | TRBJ1-2 | TRBV6-6 | TGTGCCAGCACCGAAGGGACAGGGTTAGGCTACACCTTC | CASTEGTGLGYTF
- | TRBD1 | TRBJ2-3 | TRBV19 | TGTGCCAGTAGTATTCTGGACAGGGATTCAGATACGCAGTATTTT | CASSILDRDSDTQYF
- | TRBD2 | TRBJ2-3 | TRBV28 | TGTGCCAGCAGCGGGACTAGCGGGGGGGGAGATACGCAGTATTTT | CASSGTSGGGDTQYF
- | TRBD1 | TRBJ1-2 | TRBV18 | TGTGCCAGCTCACCAGGACAGGGGGCGGTCAATGGCTACACCTTC | CASSPGQGAVNGYTF
- | - | TRBJ1-3 | TRBV3-1/TRBV3-2 | TGTGCCACTTCACAGGGAGTCCAATCTGGAAACACCATATATTTT | CATSQGVQSGNTIYF
- | - | TRBJ2-1 | TRBV7-8 | TGTGCCAGCAGCGCAACCCACGGGACACCACCATACAATGAGCAGTTCTTC | CASSATHGTPPYNEQFF
- | - | TRBJ1-5 | TRBV6-1 | TGTGCCAGCAGTGACCCAGGTTTCAATCAGCCCCAGCATTTT | CASSDPGFNQPQHF
once | TRBD1 | TRBJ2-2 | TRBV28 | TGTGCCAGCAGTCCAGGGGGCCCCGGGGAGCTGTTTTTT | CASSPGGPGELFF
- | - | TRBJ1-2 | TRBV3-1/TRBV3-2 | TGTGCCAGCAGCCGAGGAAGTGGCTACACCTTC | CASSRGSGYTF
- | TRBD1 | TRBJ1-2 | TRBV7-2 | TGTGCCAGCAGCTTAGTGGGGACAGGGCCTAACTATGGCTACACCTTC | CASSLVGTGPNYGYTF
- | TRBD1 | TRBJ2-5 | TRBV28 | TGTGCCAGCAGTTCGGGACAGGTGGAGACCCAGTACTTC | CASSSGQVETQYF